The clone carrying this T cell receptor beta chain was recorded only once. The data were obtained in a study of blood T cell repertoires in COVID-19. Study details: COVID-19 samples from acute and convalescent phases originated in the United States, Italy and Spain. From T cells, B-cell-depleted T cells, or PBMCs came the material, which was cDNA or gDNA.

The protocol was immunoSEQ multiplex PCR, while the TCRdb copy is restricted to in-frame clones and leaves out a portion. The data hold 300,000 to 400,000 clones, with just over 85% observed a single time. Participants came from roughly 24 US areas, aged roughly 18 to 95 years. Participant reports of clinical history set cohort assignment. Germline V gives CDR1 SGDLS, CDR2 YYNGEE. The CDR3 covers 19 residues. V lost 0 bases and J lost 1; bases outside the gene matches: 9. The chain carries TRBV9 and TRBJ2-4, with TRBD2 matching over 11 bases. This TCR was sampled from a woman between 40 and 55 years old with acute COVID-19. Sequenced sample: PBMCs or T cells enriched from blood (not recorded which). The CDR3 protein is CASSVGVSGGARAKNIQYF. In DNA, the CDR3 is TGTGCCAGCAGCGTAGGCGTTAGCGGGGGGGCAAGGGCCAAAAACATTCAGTACTTC.